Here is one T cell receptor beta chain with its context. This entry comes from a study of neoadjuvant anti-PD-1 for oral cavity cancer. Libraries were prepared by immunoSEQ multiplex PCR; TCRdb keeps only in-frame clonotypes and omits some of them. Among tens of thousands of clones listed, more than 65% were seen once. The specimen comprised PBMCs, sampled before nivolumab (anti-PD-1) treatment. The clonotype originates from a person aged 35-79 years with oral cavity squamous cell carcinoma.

The CDR3 region is CASRSSYRSSYNEQFF. As DNA, the CDR3 is TGTGCCAGCAGATCATCCTATCGAAGCTCCTACAATGAGCAGTTCTTC. This chain links TRBV7-2 with TRBJ2-1, with D uncertain. Germline assignment: CDR1 SGHTA and CDR2 FQGNSA. There are 16 residues in the CDR3. Trimming took off 6 bases at V and 0 bases at J, with 15 bases between the two ends.